Detailed here is one T cell receptor (beta chain). Its matching antigen is unknown. Primers: 60 Vbeta forward and 13 Jbeta reverse. Produced via immunoSEQ multiplex PCR; TCRdb's table is partial and in-frame only. This repertoire shows 140,000 or so clones, over 75% found once; its top ten account for around 0.5%. This sample is drawn from a study of cytomegalovirus exposure and HLA in healthy donors. Whole-study findings and limits: HLA alleles were associated with roughly 15,000 TCR beta sequences in a later analysis at 0.05 false discovery rate.

Unmatched junction bases numbered 7, after V lost 4 bases and J lost 5 bases. CDR1 and CDR2 (germline): MDHEN, SYDVKM. The CDR3 has 15 residues. The TCR originated in a woman aged 35 to 49 in good health and CMV-seronegative. V and J are TRBV28 and TRBJ2-5, with TRBD1 identical over 10 bases. Sequenced input: PBMCs. Here the CDR3 reads CASSSPGQGTETQYF. CDR3 coding DNA: TGTGCCAGCAGTTCTCCGGGACAGGGGACGGAGACCCAGTACTTC.